These T cell receptor beta chains were read from a single sample in a study of technical replicates of blood from a few donors. Produced via immunoSEQ multiplex PCR; TCRdb's table is partial and in-frame only. The sample contains over 50,000 clones, almost 95% of which appear only once. Sample: PBMCs. These receptors were collected from a human donor in good health. Some clones in this sample may be carry-over from other donors' samples. CDR3s leave out the opening cysteine and the closing phenylalanine or tryptophan. Fields, in order: J gene, V gene, CDR3 protein.

>TRBJ2-7|TRBV7-2
ASSLDVRGGYEQY
>TRBJ2-4|TRBV10-3
AISGTGENIQY
>TRBJ2-5|TRBV2
ASSLAGGRVETQY
>TRBJ2-4|TRBV6-1
ASSEGGGQGLAKNIQY
>TRBJ2-2|TRBV6-5
ASSFREGTGELF
>TRBJ2-3|TRBV29-1
SVRTDTDTQY
>TRBJ2-7|TRBV6-5
ASSYSIADLRYEQY
>TRBJ2-5|TRBV27
ASSLGALAASETQY
>TRBJ1-2|TRBV15
ATSRGDREGAGGYT
>TRBJ1-1|TRBV5-4
ASKEQGATEAF
>TRBJ2-2|TRBV27
ASSFRTGRAGELF
>TRBJ2-7|TRBV30
AWINRELPSYEQY
>TRBJ1-2|TRBV27
ASSFAGQPPGGYT
>TRBJ2-3|TRBV27
ASSSFSGASDTQY
>TRBJ2-2|TRBV6-6
ASSYVGTSNTGELF
>TRBJ1-4|TRBV5-4
ASSSGTGRSEKLF
>TRBJ2-5|TRBV18
ASSRDEGETQY
>TRBJ1-1|TRBV4-3
ASSPNPRGADWGGF
>TRBJ2-1|TRBV5-1
ASSYGLAGHYNEQF
>TRBJ2-1|TRBV25-1
ASTKLATQDEQF